Following are 25 T cell receptor beta chains from one sample sequenced in a study of regulatory T cells in long-lasting Graves disease. iRepertoire HTBI primers and Arm-PCR of CDR3 regions built TCR beta libraries. TCRdb processed the multiplex PCR reads anew with MiXCR; each CDR3 protein has one entry. This table has about 320,000 distinct CDR3 sequences, roughly 18% appearing once. Time point described: newly diagnosed GD, antithyroid drugs for less than 3 months. There was RNA extracted from PBMCs, and the TCR library was made from it. The specimen comprised peripheral blood mononuclear cells (PBMCs), sampled at new diagnosis, from a patient treated with antithyroid drugs. These receptors came from a female donor with Graves disease.

This clonotype has more than one count but fewer than ten. The rearrangement links TRBV4-1 to TRBJ2-1, with 14 positions matching TRBD2. V shed 5 bases, J shed 8 bases, and the junction held 14 bases outside the gene matches. The CDR3 has 18 amino acids. Germline loops: CDR1 MGHRA, CDR2 YSYEKL. The CDR3 here is CASSIGGGTSGSDYEQFF. The CDR3 DNA is TGCGCCAGCAGCATCGGAGGAGGGACTAGCGGGAGCGACTATGAGCAGTTCTTC.

This clonotype has a handful of counts. The chain has TRBV12-3 or TRBV12-4 and TRBJ1-3, with no clear D. Deletions cut 0 bases from V and 0 bases from J, with 9 bases between. CDR3 size: 16 residues. For the CDR3, the DNA is TGTGCCAGCAGTTTAGCAAGATCGAGCTCTGGAAACACCATATATTTT. This codes for CASSLARSSSGNTIYF.

Ten or more counts support this clonotype. The V call is TRBV2, the J call TRBJ2-3, with D maybe TRBD1 (5 bases). V was pared by 0 bases and J by 3 bases, with 13 bases between. The CDR3 contains 16 residues. The germline CDR1 and CDR2 sequences are SNHLY and FYNNEI. CDR3 in amino acids: CASSEADTGYTDTQYF. CDR3 bases: TGTGCCAGCAGTGAAGCGGACACGGGCTATACAGATACGCAGTATTTT. The complete variable domain, with remaining parts taken from reference TRBV2 and TRBJ2-3, reads EPEVTQTPSHQVTQMGQEVILRCVPISNHLYFYWYRQILGQKVEFLVSFYNNEISEKSEIFDDQFSVERPDGSNFTLKIRSTKLEDSAMYFCASSEADTGYTDTQYFGPGTRLTVL.

This clonotype was found a few times. A much larger clone differs from this one at a single base, so this may be a read error. No conserved phenylalanine or tryptophan ends this CDR3, so it is likely a read error. The V gene is TRBV2, the J gene TRBJ1-1; D is undetermined. CDR1 is SNHLY and CDR2 is FYNNEI in the germline V gene. The CDR3 extends over 12 amino acids. V was cut by 8 bases and J by 5 bases, with 12 bases left in between. CDR3 in amino acids: CASSEGLTEAFS. The CDR3 DNA is TGTGCCAGCTCAGAAGGGCTTACTGAAGCTTTCTCT.

This clonotype was observed many times. This rearrangement joins TRBV12-3 or TRBV12-4 to TRBJ1-4; D unresolved. The CDR3 covers 12 residues. Trimming stripped 5 bases from V and 8 bases from J, with 9 bases between. Here the CDR3 reads CASSRLPEKLFF. In DNA, the CDR3 is TGTGCCAGCAGTCGACTGCCCGAAAAACTGTTTTTT.

Many counts were recorded for this clonotype. This sequence joins TRBV7-9 and TRBJ2-5; 7 nucleotides line up with TRBD1. CDR3 size: 14 residues. Trimming took 3 bases from V and 3 from J; bases not matched to a gene: 4. Germline V gives CDR1 SEHNR, CDR2 FQNEAQ (reference sequence). The CDR3 is CASSFNDREETQYF. CDR3 nucleotides: TGTGCCAGCAGCTTTAACGACAGGGAAGAGACCCAGTACTTC.

This clonotype has at least ten counts. The chain employs TRBV12-3 or TRBV12-4 and TRBJ2-2; 7 bases fit TRBD2. The CDR3 has 14 residues. The junction had 2 bases not matched to a gene; V was cut back by 6 bases and J by 1 base. The CDR3: CASSLAENTGELFF. DNA for the CDR3: TGTGCCAGCAGCCTAGCGGAGAACACCGGGGAGCTGTTTTTT.

The genes are TRBV6-1 and TRBJ2-6; D remains ambiguous. This CDR3 comprises 16 residues. Germline CDR1 and CDR2: MNHNS and SASEGT. Trimming removed 7 bases from V and 0 bases from J, with 13 bases in between. This CDR3 reads CASNLHTFSGANVLTF. CDR3 DNA: TGTGCCAGCAATCTCCACACCTTCTCTGGGGCCAACGTCCTGACTTTC.

Comment on this clonotype: A junction boundary mismatches the germline segment, possibly from a read error. The chain has TRBV4-1 and TRBJ1-2; 8 nucleotides agree with TRBD1. CDR1 is MGHRA, CDR2 YSYEKL, per germline. The CDR3 sequence is 14 residues long. CDR3 sequence: CASSQLSGQVPLPF. The CDR3 nucleotides read TGCGCCAGCAGCCAACTTTCGGGACAGGTCCCCTTACCCTTC.

This clonotype was seen repeatedly, ten times or more. This sequence joins TRBV5-1 and TRBJ2-7; 9 bases match TRBD1. The CDR3 totals 14 residues. V gave up 4 bases and J gave up 1 base; unmatched junction bases: 3. Per the germline V gene, CDR1 is SGHRS and CDR2 is YFSETQ. This chain's CDR3 is CASSMDRGSYEQYF. For the CDR3, the DNA is TGCGCCAGCAGCATGGACAGGGGATCCTACGAGCAGTACTTC.

This chain joins TRBV5-1 and TRBJ2-7; 12 nucleotides match TRBD2. J gave up 5 bases and V 7 bases, and 10 bases lay outside the gene matches. The CDR3 runs to 15 residues. CDR1 and CDR2 (germline): SGHRS, YFSETQ. The CDR3 sequence is CASGATLAGGHEQYF. In DNA form, the CDR3 reads TGCGCCAGCGGCGCGACACTAGCGGGAGGCCACGAGCAGTACTTC. The full variable domain, completed using reference TRBV5-1 and TRBJ2-7, is KAGVTQTPRYLIKTRGQQVTLSCSPISGHRSVSWYQQTPGQGLQFLFEYFSETQRNKGNFPGRFSGRQFSNSRSEMNVSTLELGDSALYLCASGATLAGGHEQYFGPGTRLTVT.

As to this clonotype: A read error may explain this, as a much larger clone is one base away. The J gene is TRBJ2-1, the V gene TRBV2; TRBD2 agrees at 12 bases. The CDR3 contains 14 residues. Trimming removed 4 bases from V and 5 bases from J; junction bases left unmatched: 0. Germline CDR1 SNHLY, CDR2 FYNNEI. The CDR3 spells CASSGTSGDNEQFF. Here the CDR3 DNA reads TGTGCCAGCAGTGGGACTAGCGGGGACAATGAGCAGTTCTTC.

The rearrangement uses TRBV3-1 and TRBJ1-1, with D possibly TRBD1 on 6 matching bases. The germline V gene encodes CDR1 LGHDT and CDR2 YNNKEL (reference sequence). The CDR3 sequence is 14 residues long. Deletions cut 8 bases from V and 9 bases from J, with 22 bases between. The CDR3 DNA is TGTGCCAGCTGCCTAGGGGCAGGGGTTACAAAAGCTTTCTTT. Translation: CASCLGAGVTKAFF.

This clonotype was counted ten times or more. V gene TRBV2 combines with J gene TRBJ1-1, with D uncertain. V was trimmed by 6 bases and J by 11 bases, leaving 13 bases between them. The CDR3 has 11 residues. CDR1 is SNHLY, CDR2 FYNNEI, per germline. CDR3 nucleotides: TGTGCCAGCAGAGTGTCGTTTCAGGCTTTCTTT. It encodes CASRVSFQAFF.

The chain has TRBV29-1 and TRBJ2-7, with 8 bases aligning to TRBD2. The CDR3 is made up of 14 amino acids. The junction had 3 bases not matched to a gene; V was cut back by 1 base and J by 1 base. CDR1 and CDR2 from the germline V gene are SQVTM and ANQGSEA. The CDR3 loop is CSVEAGGPSYEQYF. CDR3 bases: TGCAGCGTTGAAGCGGGAGGGCCTTCCTACGAGCAGTACTTC.

In its sample, this clonotype was seen many times. The V gene is TRBV28, the J gene TRBJ1-2; 8 bases line up with TRBD1. Germline loops: CDR1 MDHEN, CDR2 SYDVKM. The CDR3 is 14 residues long. The trim removed 6 bases at V and 3 bases at J, leaving 6 bases unmatched. The CDR3 DNA follows: TGTGCCAGCAGAACTACAGGGGGAGACTATGGCTACACCTTC. It is translated as CASRTTGGDYGYTF.

This clonotype was seen ten or more times. The chain is built from TRBV12-3 or TRBV12-4 and TRBJ1-4; D is possibly TRBD1 (5 bases). CDR3 length: 12 residues. The germline V and J ends were trimmed by 11 bases and 6 bases, with 13 bases remaining between them. CDR3 amino acids: CASQGTDEKLFF. The DNA for the CDR3 is TGTGCCTCTCAGGGAACCGATGAAAAACTGTTTTTT.

The rearrangement joins TRBV28 to TRBJ2-7, with unresolved D. CDR3 length equals 14 residues. The germline V and J ends were trimmed by 5 bases and 6 bases, with 17 bases remaining between them. Looked up from germline, CDR1 is MDHEN and CDR2 is SYDVKM. CDR3 protein: CASSLHYPQSEQYF. The DNA of the CDR3 is TGTGCCAGCAGTCTCCACTATCCCCAGAGCGAGCAGTACTTC.

The chain recombines TRBV19 with TRBJ1-5; D gene uncertain. The germline V and J ends were trimmed by 0 bases and 2 bases, with 17 bases remaining between them. Germline V lookup: CDR1 LNHDA, CDR2 SQIVND (reference sequence). This CDR3 is 18 amino acids long. The DNA for the CDR3 is TGTGCCAGTAGTATAGATCTAGTACGGGATATCGGCAATCAGCCCCAGCATTTT. As protein: CASSIDLVRDIGNQPQHF.

The sample holds a few counts of this clonotype. This sequence joins TRBV30 and TRBJ1-3, with 7 bases fitting TRBD1. The CDR3 is 15 amino acids. In germline, CDR1 is GTSNPN, CDR2 SVGIG (reference sequence). V shed 0 bases and J 2 bases; nucleotides not matched to a gene: 4. The CDR3 sequence is CAWSVRRGPGNTIYF. The CDR3, as DNA: TGTGCCTGGAGTGTACGAAGGGGGCCTGGAAACACCATATATTTT.

The chain couples TRBV2 to TRBJ2-1, with D perhaps TRBD1 (6 bases). The CDR3 extends over 15 amino acids. The germline V gene encodes CDR1 SNHLY and CDR2 FYNNEI. Trimming removed 7 bases at V and 4 bases at J, with 17 bases between. The CDR3 here is CASKGRTALYNEQFF. CDR3 coding DNA: TGTGCCAGCAAGGGCAGGACAGCGCTGTACAATGAGCAGTTCTTC.

V and J are TRBV5-1 and TRBJ2-2, with TRBD2 matching 13 bases. The J segment lost 2 bases and the V segment lost 6 bases, leaving 4 bases of the junction unmatched. Germline assignment: CDR1 SGHRS and CDR2 YFSETQ. The CDR3 contains 16 residues. CDR3 nucleotides: TGCGCCAGCACAAGACTAGCGGGAGGAAACACCGGGGAGCTGTTTTTT. Translated: CASTRLAGGNTGELFF.

There are a few counts of this clonotype. The V gene is TRBV27, the J gene TRBJ1-5; no definite D call. Germline CDR1 reads MNHEY; CDR2 reads SMNVEV (reference sequence). V was cut by 5 bases and J by 5 bases, with 10 bases left in between. CDR3 size: 13 residues. CDR3 sequence reads: CASSNRLDQPQHF. Written as DNA, the CDR3 is TGTGCCAGCAGTAATCGACTGGATCAGCCCCAGCATTTT.

This clonotype has a count of ten or more. V gene TRBV12-5 combines with J gene TRBJ1-1; 7 nucleotides align to TRBD1. Germline trimming cut 7 bases from V and 1 base from J; bases unmatched to any gene: 3. CDR3 length: 13 residues. The V gene's germline CDR1 is LGHNT and CDR2 FRNRAP. The chain's CDR3 is CASDQGGNTEAFF. CDR3 in DNA: TGTGCTAGTGATCAGGGGGGGAACACTGAAGCTTTCTTT.

The table lists this clonotype with many counts. V is TRBV19 and J is TRBJ1-2; no clear D. Germline V gives CDR1 LNHDA, CDR2 SQIVND (reference sequence). V lost 3 bases and J 4 bases, leaving 9 bases between the germline ends. The CDR3 consists of 13 residues. In DNA, the CDR3 is TGTGCCAGTAGTATGGGCCAGGCCTATGGCTACACCTTC. Its protein product is CASSMGQAYGYTF.